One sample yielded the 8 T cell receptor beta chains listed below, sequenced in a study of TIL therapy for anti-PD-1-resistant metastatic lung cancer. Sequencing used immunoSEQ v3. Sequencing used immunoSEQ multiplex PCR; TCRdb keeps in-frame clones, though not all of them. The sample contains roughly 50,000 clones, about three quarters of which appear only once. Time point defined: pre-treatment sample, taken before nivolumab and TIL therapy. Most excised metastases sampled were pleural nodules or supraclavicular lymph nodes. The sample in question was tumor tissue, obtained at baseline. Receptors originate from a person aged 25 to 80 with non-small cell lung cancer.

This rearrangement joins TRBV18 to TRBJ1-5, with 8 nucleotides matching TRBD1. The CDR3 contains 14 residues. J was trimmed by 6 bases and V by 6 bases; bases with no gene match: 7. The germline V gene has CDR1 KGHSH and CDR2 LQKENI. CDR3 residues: CASSPGQGRQPQHF. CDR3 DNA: TGTGCCAGCTCGCCCGGACAGGGACGTCAGCCCCAGCATTTT.

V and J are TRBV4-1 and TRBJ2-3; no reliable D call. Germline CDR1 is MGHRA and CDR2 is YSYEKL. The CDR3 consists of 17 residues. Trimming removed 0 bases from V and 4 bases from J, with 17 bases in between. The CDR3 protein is CASSQELLDNPPDTQYF. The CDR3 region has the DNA TGCGCCAGCAGCCAAGAACTATTGGATAATCCTCCAGATACGCAGTATTTT.

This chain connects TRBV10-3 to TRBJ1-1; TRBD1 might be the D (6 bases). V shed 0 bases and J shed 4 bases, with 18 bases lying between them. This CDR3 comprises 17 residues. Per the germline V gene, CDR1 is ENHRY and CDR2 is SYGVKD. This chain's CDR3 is CAISESGTGRGSTEAFF. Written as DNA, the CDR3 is TGTGCCATCAGTGAGTCCGGCACAGGGCGGGGAAGCACTGAAGCTTTCTTT.

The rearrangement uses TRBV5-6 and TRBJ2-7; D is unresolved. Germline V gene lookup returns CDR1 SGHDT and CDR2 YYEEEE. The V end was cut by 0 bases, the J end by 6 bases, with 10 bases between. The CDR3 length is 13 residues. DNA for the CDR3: TGTGCCAGCAGCTTGGACCGGTTTCGCGAGCAGTACTTC. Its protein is CASSLDRFREQYF.

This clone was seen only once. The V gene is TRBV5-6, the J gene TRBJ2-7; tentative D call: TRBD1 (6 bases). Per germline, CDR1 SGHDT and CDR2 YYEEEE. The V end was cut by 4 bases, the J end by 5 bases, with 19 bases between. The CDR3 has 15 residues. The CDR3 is CASSPVQGRGHEQYF. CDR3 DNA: TGTGCCAGCAGCCCTGTTCAAGGCAGGGGCCACGAGCAGTACTTC.

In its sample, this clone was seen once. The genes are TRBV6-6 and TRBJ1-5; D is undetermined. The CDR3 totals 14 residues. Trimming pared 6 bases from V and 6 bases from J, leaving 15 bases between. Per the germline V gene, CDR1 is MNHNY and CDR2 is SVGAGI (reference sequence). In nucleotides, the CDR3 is TGTGCCAGCAGGCCCGGTGGGGAGGGTCAGCCCCAGCATTTT. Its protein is CASRPGGEGQPQHF.

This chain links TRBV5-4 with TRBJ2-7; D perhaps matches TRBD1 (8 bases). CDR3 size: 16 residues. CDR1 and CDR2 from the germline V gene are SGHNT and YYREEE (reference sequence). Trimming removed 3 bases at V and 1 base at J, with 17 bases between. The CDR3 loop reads CASSSPGGQASYEQYF. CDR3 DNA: TGTGCCAGCAGCTCCCCGGGGGGACAGGCATCCTACGAGCAGTACTTC. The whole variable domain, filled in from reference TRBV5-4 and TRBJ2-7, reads ETGVTQSPTHLIKTRGQQVTLRCSSQSGHNTVSWYQQALGQGPQFIFQYYREEENGRGNFPPRFSGLQFPNYSSELNVNALELDDSALYLCASSSPGGQASYEQYFGPGTRLTVT.

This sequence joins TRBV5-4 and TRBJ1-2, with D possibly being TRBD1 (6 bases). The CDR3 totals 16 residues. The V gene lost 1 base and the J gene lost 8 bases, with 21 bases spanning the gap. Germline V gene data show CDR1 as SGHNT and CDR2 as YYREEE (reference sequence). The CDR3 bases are TGTGCCAGCAGCTTGATTGGGCAGGGGAGAGTGAACGGCTACACCTTC. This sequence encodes CASSLIGQGRVNGYTF.